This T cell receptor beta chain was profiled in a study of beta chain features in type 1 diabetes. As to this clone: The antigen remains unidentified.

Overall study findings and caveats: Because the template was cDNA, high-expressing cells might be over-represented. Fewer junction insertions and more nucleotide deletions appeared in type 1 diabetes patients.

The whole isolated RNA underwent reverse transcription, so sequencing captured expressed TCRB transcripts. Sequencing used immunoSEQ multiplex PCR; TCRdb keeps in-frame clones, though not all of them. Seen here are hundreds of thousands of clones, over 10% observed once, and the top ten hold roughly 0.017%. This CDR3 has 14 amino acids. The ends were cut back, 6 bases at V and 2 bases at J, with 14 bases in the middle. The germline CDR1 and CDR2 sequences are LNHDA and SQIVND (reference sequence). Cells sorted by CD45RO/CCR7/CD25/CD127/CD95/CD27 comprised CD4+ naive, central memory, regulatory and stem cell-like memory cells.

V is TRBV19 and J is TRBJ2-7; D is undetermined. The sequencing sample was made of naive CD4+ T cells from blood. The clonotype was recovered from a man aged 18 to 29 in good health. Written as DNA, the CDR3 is TGTGCCAGTAGCCAGCAGGATACCACCTACGAGCAGTACTTC. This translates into CASSQQDTTYEQYF.